The TCR beta chain described here comes from a study of metastatic and nonmetastatic thyroid tumors. At the level of the study: A comparison of repertoires was made across blood and tumor or nodule tissue from malignant and benign thyroid patients.

Patients were all untreated before their thyroid surgery. Authors' processing steps: Construction of a distant-metastasis classifier for papillary thyroid cancer relied on CDR3 differences across clinicopathological groups. TCRdb re-called clones via MiXCR from the PCR reads. The V and J calls were determined by TCRdb, not by the authors. This sample carries 25,000 to 35,000 clones, over 20% of them seen once, and the ten largest clones take about 14%. This clone came up many times. V was trimmed by 4 bases and J by 0 bases, leaving 14 bases between them. This CDR3 comprises 16 residues. Looked up from germline, CDR1 is SGDLS and CDR2 is YYNGEE.

V gene TRBV9 combines with J gene TRBJ1-3, with no clear D. The TCR comes from a female donor with papillary thyroid cancer or a benign thyroid nodule (not recorded which). Some clones in this sample may be carry-over from other donors' samples. Sequencing was performed on blood. This CDR3 is CASSFQTGLSGNTIYF. The CDR3 coding sequence is TGTGCCAGCAGCTTTCAGACGGGCCTCTCTGGAAACACCATATATTTT. The entire variable domain, with the rest obtained from reference TRBV9 and TRBJ1-3, is as follows: DSGVTQTPKHLITATGQRVTLRCSPRSGDLSVYWYQQSLDQGLQFLIQYYNGEERAKGNILERFSAQQFPDLHSELNLSSLELGDSALYFCASSFQTGLSGNTIYFGEGSWLTVV.